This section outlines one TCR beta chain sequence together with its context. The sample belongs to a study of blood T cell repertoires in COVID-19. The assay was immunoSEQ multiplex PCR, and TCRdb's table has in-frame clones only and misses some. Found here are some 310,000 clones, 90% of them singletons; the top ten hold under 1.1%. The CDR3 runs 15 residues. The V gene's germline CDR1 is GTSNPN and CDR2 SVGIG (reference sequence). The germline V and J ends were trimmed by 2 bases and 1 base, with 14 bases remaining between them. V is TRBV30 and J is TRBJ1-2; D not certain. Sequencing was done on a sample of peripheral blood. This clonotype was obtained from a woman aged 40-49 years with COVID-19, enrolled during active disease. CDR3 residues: CAWSTERRLNYGYTF. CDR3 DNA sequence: TGTGCCTGGAGTACTGAGAGGCGACTTAACTATGGCTACACCTTC.